The source of this T cell receptor (beta chain) is a study of blood T cell repertoires in COVID-19. The wider study: Spain, Italy and the United States supplied samples that represented acute and convalescent COVID-19. The cDNA or gDNA used as material had been derived from T cells, B-cell-depleted T cells, or PBMCs.

The CDR3 has 13 residues. V shed 5 bases and J shed 9 bases, with 16 bases lying between them. Germline-derived CDR1 and CDR2 are SGHTA and FQGNSA. The data were produced by immunoSEQ multiplex PCR, yet TCRdb's version contains in-frame clones alone and is incomplete. In the table there are about 50,000 clones, about 90% of which are singletons. The TCR sequence derives from a human donor in a cohort sampled during active COVID-19. Input material: peripheral blood. The rearrangement joins TRBV7-2 to TRBJ2-5; tentative D call: TRBD2 (5 bases). The CDR3 sequence: CASSPKDSWAQYF. For the CDR3, the DNA is TGTGCCAGCAGCCCTAAGGACTCGTGGGCCCAGTACTTC.